The next 12 T cell receptor beta chains were all read from a single sample in a study of neoadjuvant anti-PD-1 for oral cavity cancer. Profiling relied on immunoSEQ multiplex PCR, and the TCRdb table lists in-frame clones only, not all of them. The data contain around 7,500 clones, less than 75% of them seen just once; the ten biggest clones take up around 2.8%. Time point of the sample: after neoadjuvant nivolumab, at surgical resection. This specimen was PBMCs, taken after nivolumab (anti-PD-1) treatment. These receptors came from a person aged 35 to 85 with oral cavity squamous cell carcinoma.

V gene TRBV5-1 combines with J gene TRBJ2-3, with a weak D call TRBD1 (5 bases). The CDR3 is 16 amino acids. Trimming shortened V by 2 bases and J by 4 bases, and 17 bases separated the two germline ends. The germline gives CDR1 SGHRS, CDR2 YFSETQ. CDR3 sequence: CASSFLFGADPDTQYF. The DNA for the CDR3 is TGCGCCAGCAGCTTCCTCTTTGGGGCCGACCCAGATACGCAGTATTTT.

The chain couples TRBV30 to TRBJ1-2; tentatively, D is TRBD1 (5 bases). V lost 1 base and J 5 bases, leaving 14 bases between the germline ends. This CDR3 has 14 amino acids. The germline gives CDR1 GTSNPN, CDR2 SVGIG (reference sequence). The CDR3 bases are TGTGCCTGGAGTGCCCTCAGGGTTGGGTATGGCTACACCTTC. This gives the protein CAWSALRVGYGYTF.

The chain couples TRBV5-1 to TRBJ2-1; 9 bases fit TRBD2. The CDR3 extends over 16 amino acids. The germline CDR1 and CDR2 sequences are SGHRS and YFSETQ. Losses at the gene ends were 4 bases for V and 1 base for J; bases not matched to a gene: 6. The CDR3 bases are TGCGCCAGCAGCCAAGGACTAGCGCCATCCTACAATGAGCAGTTCTTC. Amino acids: CASSQGLAPSYNEQFF.

This clone occurred once. The CDR3 is CAWRGGLANVLTF. Written as DNA, the CDR3 is TGTGCCTGGAGGGGCGGGTTAGCCAACGTCCTGACTTTC. This sequence joins TRBV30 and TRBJ2-6; possible D gene TRBD2, 5 bases. V lost 3 bases and J 7 bases, leaving 10 bases between the germline ends. Germline CDR1 GTSNPN, CDR2 SVGIG (reference sequence). The CDR3 extends over 13 amino acids.

The chain recombines TRBV9 with TRBJ2-7; 8 bases align to TRBD1. Looked up from germline, CDR1 is SGDLS and CDR2 is YYNGEE. The CDR3 length is 13 residues. Losses at the gene ends were 1 base for V and 6 bases for J; bases not matched to a gene: 3. CDR3 bases: TGTGCCAGCAGCGTATACGACAGGGGCGAGCAGTACTTC. The encoded protein is CASSVYDRGEQYF.

The rearrangement links TRBV6-5 to TRBJ2-7; 14 positions agree with TRBD2. Germline CDR1 MNHEY, CDR2 SVGAGI. This CDR3 comprises 16 residues. V gave up 4 bases and J gave up 4 bases; unmatched junction bases: 6. The chain's CDR3 is CASSSGLAGGPYEQYF. CDR3 coding DNA: TGTGCCAGCAGTTCCGGACTAGCGGGGGGACCTTACGAGCAGTACTTC.

The rearrangement joins TRBV19 to TRBJ2-3, with D unresolved. Germline V gene data show CDR1 as LNHDA and CDR2 as SQIVND (reference sequence). The CDR3 consists of 12 residues. Trimming removed 5 bases at V and 2 bases at J, with 5 bases between. The DNA for the CDR3 is TGTGCCAGTAGTCCAAACACAGATACGCAGTATTTT. Residues: CASSPNTDTQYF.

This chain connects TRBV2 to TRBJ2-3; D may correspond to TRBD1 or TRBD2 (6 bases each). Trimming left V 6 bases short and J 6 bases short, with 19 bases between. The CDR3 is 15 amino acids. Per germline, CDR1 SNHLY and CDR2 FYNNEI. In DNA, the CDR3 is TGTGCCAGCAGGGAAAGGGGGGCCCCCGGTGATACGCAGTATTTT. It codes for CASRERGAPGDTQYF.

The chain employs TRBV19 and TRBJ1-6; the D is unclear. V lost 2 bases to trimming and J lost 0 bases, with 5 bases between them. CDR3 size: 15 residues. CDR1 is LNHDA, CDR2 SQIVND, per germline (reference sequence). The DNA of the CDR3 is TGTGCCAGTAGTATAATGGTCTCCTATAATTCACCCCTCCACTTT. Its protein product is CASSIMVSYNSPLHF.

The chain links TRBV28 to TRBJ2-7, with D unclear. Trimming took off 6 bases at V and 5 bases at J, with 11 bases between the two ends. Per germline, CDR1 MDHEN and CDR2 SYDVKM. The CDR3 spans 12 residues. The CDR3 is CASRDFSDEQYF. The CDR3 coding sequence is TGTGCCAGCAGAGATTTTTCCGACGAGCAGTACTTC.

The chain carries TRBV4-3 and TRBJ1-1; 11 positions agree with TRBD1. This CDR3 contains 20 residues. Germline CDR1 LGHNA, CDR2 YSLEER. The V and J ends lost 0 bases and 3 bases, in that order; junction bases with no gene match: 15. This CDR3 is CASSQDGWSGTGGSDTEAFF. CDR3 bases: TGCGCCAGCAGCCAAGATGGGTGGTCTGGGACAGGGGGAAGTGACACTGAAGCTTTCTTT.

This clone has just a few counts. This chain joins TRBV27 and TRBJ2-2, with a possible D match to TRBD1 (5 bases). Germline assignment: CDR1 MNHEY and CDR2 SMNVEV (reference sequence). CDR3 length: 14 amino acids. The V gene lost 2 bases and the J gene lost 2 bases, with 6 bases spanning the gap. CDR3 coding DNA: TGTGCCAGCAGTTTAGACAGAAACACCGGGGAGCTGTTTTTT. It yields the protein CASSLDRNTGELFF.